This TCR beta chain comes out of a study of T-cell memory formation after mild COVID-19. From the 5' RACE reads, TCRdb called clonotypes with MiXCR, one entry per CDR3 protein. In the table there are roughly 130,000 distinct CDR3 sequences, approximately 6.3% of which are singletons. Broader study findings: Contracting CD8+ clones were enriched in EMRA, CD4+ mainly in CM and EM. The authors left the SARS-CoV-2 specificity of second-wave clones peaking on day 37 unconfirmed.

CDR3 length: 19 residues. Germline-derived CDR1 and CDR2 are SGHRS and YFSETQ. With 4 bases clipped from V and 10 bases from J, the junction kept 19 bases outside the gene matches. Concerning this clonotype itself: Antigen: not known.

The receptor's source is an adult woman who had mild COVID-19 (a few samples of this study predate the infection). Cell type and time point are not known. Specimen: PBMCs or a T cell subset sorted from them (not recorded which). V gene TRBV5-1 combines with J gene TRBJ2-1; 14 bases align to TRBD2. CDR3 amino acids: CASSPGLAGERFGIGEQFF. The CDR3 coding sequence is TGCGCCAGCAGCCCGGGACTAGCGGGAGAACGGTTCGGGATTGGGGAGCAGTTCTTC.